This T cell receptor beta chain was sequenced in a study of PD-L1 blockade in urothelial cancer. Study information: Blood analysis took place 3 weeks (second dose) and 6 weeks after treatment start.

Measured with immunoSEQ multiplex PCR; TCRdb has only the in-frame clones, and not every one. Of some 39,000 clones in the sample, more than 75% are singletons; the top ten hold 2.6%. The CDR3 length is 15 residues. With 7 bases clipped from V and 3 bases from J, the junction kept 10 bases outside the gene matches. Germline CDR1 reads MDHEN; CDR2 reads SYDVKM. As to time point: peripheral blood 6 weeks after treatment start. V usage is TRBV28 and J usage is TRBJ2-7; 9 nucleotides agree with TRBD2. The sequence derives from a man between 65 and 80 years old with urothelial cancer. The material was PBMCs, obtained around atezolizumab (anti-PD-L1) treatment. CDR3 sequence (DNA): TGTGCCAGCAACTCCCGGACTAGCGCCTACTACGAGCAGTACTTC. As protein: CASNSRTSAYYEQYF.